The clone carrying this T cell receptor (beta chain) was picked up a small number of times. This sample was included in a study of STAT5B mutations in CD4+ large granular lymphocyte leukemia. Study overall: The CDR3 'QG' motif was associated with a particular HLA allele among healthy donors.

Trimming pared 7 bases from V and 7 bases from J, leaving 22 bases between. This CDR3 is 15 amino acids long. Germline values: CDR1 LNHDA, CDR2 SQIVND (reference sequence). The protocol was immunoSEQ multiplex PCR, while the TCRdb copy is restricted to in-frame clones and leaves out a portion. This sample has tens of thousands of clones, with roughly 72% found just once. Source material: CD4+ T cells from blood buffy coats. The receptor's source is a human donor in good health. This rearrangement joins TRBV19 to TRBJ1-2; D is unclear. The CDR3 nucleotides read TGTGCCAGTACCCAACTGGCCTCGAGGCCTGGTGGCTACACCTTC. It encodes CASTQLASRPGGYTF.